The 15 T cell receptor beta chains listed next were all sequenced from one sample in a study of cytomegalovirus exposure and HLA in healthy donors. PCR used 60 Vbeta primers and 13 Jbeta primers. The protocol was immunoSEQ multiplex PCR, while the TCRdb copy is restricted to in-frame clones and leaves out a portion. Here the sample spans about 93,000 clones, about 79% being singletons. Sequencing was carried out using PBMCs. The receptors shown here come from a man aged 45 to 65 in good health and CMV-seronegative.

DNA for the CDR3: TGTGCCAGCAGTCAACAGAGTATGAACACTGAAGCTTTCTTT. It translates to CASSQQSMNTEAFF. The rearrangement joins TRBV6-6 to TRBJ1-1; D remains unclear. Germline V gives CDR1 MNHNY, CDR2 SVGAGI (reference sequence). The CDR3 runs 14 residues. With 5 bases removed from V and 0 bases from J, the gap between germline ends came to 10 bases.

CDR3 sequence: CASSLATGAQFF. The CDR3 DNA reads TGTGCCAGCAGCTTAGCGACGGGAGCGCAGTTCTTC. This sequence joins TRBV7-2 and TRBJ2-1; a weak D match, TRBD2 (6 bases). This CDR3 has 12 amino acids. Germline V gene lookup returns CDR1 SGHTA and CDR2 FQGNSA. V was trimmed by 0 bases and J by 12 bases, leaving 9 bases between them. Supplemented by reference TRBV7-2 and TRBJ2-1, the full variable domain reads GAGVSQSPSNKVTEKGKDVELRCDPISGHTALYWYRQSLGQGLEFLIYFQGNSAPDKSGLPSDRFSAERTGGSVSTLTIQRTQQEDSAVYLCASSLATGAQFFGPGTRLTVL.

The chain recombines TRBV5-4 with TRBJ2-3; D is undetermined. CDR1 is SGHNT and CDR2 is YYREEE in the germline V gene (reference sequence). V was shortened by 1 base and J by 0 bases, with 3 bases between the two germline ends. The CDR3 is made up of 13 amino acids. CDR3: CASSLRSTDTQYF. As DNA, the CDR3 is TGTGCCAGCAGCTTGCGGAGCACAGATACGCAGTATTTT.

The J gene is TRBJ2-7, the V gene TRBV28; the match to TRBD2 covers 7 bases. The CDR3 is 15 residues long. With 4 bases clipped from V and 5 bases from J, the junction kept 11 bases outside the gene matches. Germline lookup yields CDR1 MDHEN and CDR2 SYDVKM. CDR3 nucleotide sequence: TGTGCCAGCAGTTCCACCGGGGAGGGGCGAAACGAGCAGTACTTC. The encoded protein is CASSSTGEGRNEQYF.

This chain links TRBV7-2 with TRBJ2-7, with 7 nucleotides matching TRBD2. Germline V gene data show CDR1 as SGHTA and CDR2 as FQGNSA. V lost 2 bases and J lost 3; bases outside the gene matches: 4. The CDR3 length is 14 residues. The CDR3 bases are TGTGCCAGCAGCTTATTGGGCGGGGGCTACGAGCAGTACTTC. As protein: CASSLLGGGYEQYF.

The V and J genes are TRBV19 and TRBJ2-2; a weak D match, TRBD1 (5 bases). Germline CDR1 LNHDA, CDR2 SQIVND (reference sequence). V lost 7 bases to trimming and J lost 2 bases, with 17 bases between them. The CDR3 consists of 16 residues. Written as DNA, the CDR3 is TGTGCCAGTACCCCCAGGGTTGCCCCAAACACCGGGGAGCTGTTTTTT. Its protein product is CASTPRVAPNTGELFF.

The V gene is TRBV4-2, the J gene TRBJ2-5; 7 bases line up with TRBD2. V dropped 0 bases and J dropped 5; count of bases not matched to a gene: 9. This CDR3 is built from 16 residues. Germline V lookup: CDR1 LGHNA, CDR2 YNFKEQ. As DNA, the CDR3 is TGTGCCAGCAGCCAAGATCGAGACGGGGGGAGGGAGACCCAGTACTTC. Protein sequence: CASSQDRDGGRETQYF.

This rearrangement joins TRBV29-1 to TRBJ1-4; 7 nucleotides line up with TRBD1. The CDR3 runs to 14 residues. Germline lookup yields CDR1 SQVTM and CDR2 ANQGSEA. The V segment lost 7 bases and the J segment 8 bases; nucleotides outside the gene matches: 13. The CDR3, as DNA: TGCAGCGCCACGCCACAGGGGAGAGGGGAAAAACTGTTTTTT. This sequence encodes CSATPQGRGEKLFF.

The chain is built from TRBV18 and TRBJ2-7, with TRBD1 matching 11 bases. The CDR3 consists of 14 residues. Germline V gene data show CDR1 as KGHSH and CDR2 as LQKENI. V was pared by 0 bases and J by 8 bases, with 3 bases of the junction left unmatched. The CDR3 nucleotides are TGTGCCAGCTCACCACCGGGACAGGGGGGCAAGCAGTACTTC. It is translated as CASSPPGQGGKQYF.

The rearrangement uses TRBV19 and TRBJ1-1; 9 bases are shared with TRBD1. Germline lookup yields CDR1 LNHDA and CDR2 SQIVND (reference sequence). Losses at the gene ends were 5 bases for V and 4 bases for J; bases not matched to a gene: 8. CDR3 length: 15 residues. CDR3 in DNA: TGTGCCAGTAGTTTTACAGGGGGCTTCGGCACTGAAGCTTTCTTT. Its translation is CASSFTGGFGTEAFF.

The gene calls are TRBV5-1 and TRBJ2-4; D not resolved. The CDR3 loop spans 12 amino acids. The germline V gene has CDR1 SGHRS and CDR2 YFSETQ. Trimming left V 0 bases short and J 8 bases short, with 6 bases between. The DNA of the CDR3 is TGCGCCAGCAGCTTGGGTCGCGACATTCAGTACTTC. Translating it yields CASSLGRDIQYF.

V usage is TRBV6-1 and J usage is TRBJ2-1; 11 nucleotides line up with TRBD2. The J segment lost 4 bases and the V segment lost 2 bases, leaving 1 base of the junction unmatched. Per the germline V gene, CDR1 is MNHNS and CDR2 is SASEGT. This CDR3 is 15 amino acids long. The CDR3: CASSELAGGYNEQFF. The CDR3 coding sequence is TGTGCCAGCAGTGAACTAGCGGGAGGTTACAATGAGCAGTTCTTC.

In its sample, this clone was seen once. The chain joins TRBV30 to TRBJ2-7; 7 bases agree with TRBD2. CDR3 length: 14 amino acids. Germline CDR1 GTSNPN, CDR2 SVGIG (reference sequence). V trimming: 0 bases; J trimming: 2 bases; junction bases outside the gene matches: 4. The CDR3 nucleotides read TGTGCCTGGAGTGTGGGGGAGGGGACCTACGAGCAGTACTTC. Translated: CAWSVGEGTYEQYF.

The genes are TRBV14 and TRBJ2-7; TRBD2 agrees at 14 bases. There are 16 residues in the CDR3. V gave up 1 base and J gave up 4 bases; unmatched junction bases: 3. Germline assignment: CDR1 SGHDN and CDR2 FVKESK. Here the CDR3 DNA reads TGTGCCAGCAGCCAAGGGACTAGCGGGGGGTTTTACGAGCAGTACTTC. Encoded protein: CASSQGTSGGFYEQYF.

The chain is built from TRBV2 and TRBJ2-5, with a weak D call TRBD2 (6 bases). This CDR3 spans 13 amino acids. V lost 3 bases and J lost 5, with 10 bases in between. Per the germline V gene, CDR1 is SNHLY and CDR2 is FYNNEI. In DNA form, the CDR3 reads TGTGCCAGCAGTGAGATGGGGAGGGAGACCCAGTACTTC. Protein sequence: CASSEMGRETQYF.